The 12 T cell receptor beta chains in this list originate from one sample, sequenced in a study of shared clonotypes between healthy human individuals. Clones were read by immunoSEQ multiplex PCR, and TCRdb kept only the in-frame ones, dropping some. The data contain fewer than 650,000 clones, roughly 79% of them singletons. Sequenced sample: PBMCs. The receptors were gathered from a woman aged 40 to 50 in good health. Some clones in this sample may be carry-over from other donors' samples.

The chain is built from TRBV5-1 and TRBJ2-1; the match to TRBD1 covers 9 bases. V lost 4 bases, J lost 3 bases, and 8 bases stayed unmatched. CDR1 is SGHRS, CDR2 YFSETQ, per germline. This CDR3 region has 16 residues. CDR3 nucleotide sequence: TGCGCCAGCAGCCTATCCGGGACAGGGAACTACAATGAGCAGTTCTTC. Amino acids: CASSLSGTGNYNEQFF.

Worth noting for this clone: Other DNA sequences from this sample encode an identical CDR3 as well. This chain connects TRBV7-8 to TRBJ2-7; TRBD1 matches 10 bases. This CDR3 is 14 amino acids long. Germline V gives CDR1 SGHVS, CDR2 FQNEAQ. The V and J ends lost 1 base and 4 bases, in that order; junction bases with no gene match: 1. The CDR3 nucleotides are TGTGCCAGCAGCTTAGGGGACAGGGGATACGAGCAGTACTTC. It translates to CASSLGDRGYEQYF.

The chain combines TRBV7-9 with TRBJ2-7, with 8 bases fitting TRBD1. The CDR3 is 19 amino acids. CDR1 is SEHNR, CDR2 FQNEAQ, per germline (reference sequence). With 10 bases clipped from V and 1 base from J, the junction kept 24 bases outside the gene matches. CDR3 nucleotides: TGTGCCAACAGTTTAGCGGTGAGAACAGGGGGACTGGGGTCCTACGAGCAGTACTTC. It is translated as CANSLAVRTGGLGSYEQYF.

Of note for this clone: This may be a read error: a much more frequent sequence differs by one nucleotide. The gene calls are TRBV25-1 and TRBJ2-2; the D gene could be TRBD1 or TRBD2 (7 bases each). The V gene's germline CDR1 is MGHDK and CDR2 SYGVNS. This CDR3 has 16 residues. The DNA of the CDR3 is TGTGCCGGCAGAAGGGGAGGGGGCGCGAACACCGGGGAGCTGTTTTTT. Translation: CAGRRGGGANTGELFF.

The gene calls are TRBV5-1 and TRBJ2-1, with 8 bases fitting TRBD2. The V gene's germline CDR1 is SGHRS and CDR2 YFSETQ. This CDR3 comprises 13 residues. Trimming took 0 bases from V and 10 from J; bases not matched to a gene: 3. The CDR3 DNA follows: TGCGCCAGCAGCTTGGATAGCGGGATGGAGCAGTTCTTC. Translation: CASSLDSGMEQFF. Supplemented by reference TRBV5-1 and TRBJ2-1, the full variable domain reads KAGVTQTPRYLIKTRGQQVTLSCSPISGHRSVSWYQQTPGQGLQFLFEYFSETQRNKGNFPGRFSGRQFSNSRSEMNVSTLELGDSALYLCASSLDSGMEQFFGPGTRLTVL.

The sample holds many counts of this clone. J is TRBJ2-7 and V is TRBV5-5, with 10 bases that match TRBD1. Looked up from germline, CDR1 is SGHKS and CDR2 is YYEKEE (reference sequence). There are 17 residues in the CDR3. V was pared by 3 bases and J by 0 bases, with 9 bases of the junction left unmatched. The CDR3 reads CASSWALTGGVSYEQYF. CDR3 coding DNA: TGTGCCAGCAGCTGGGCCCTGACAGGGGGCGTCTCCTACGAGCAGTACTTC. The full variable domain, in which reference TRBV5-5 and TRBJ2-7 provide the parts outside the CDR3, is DAGVTQSPTHLIKTRGQQVTLRCSPISGHKSVSWYQQVLGQGPQFIFQYYEKEERGRGNFPDRFSARQFPNYSSELNVNALLLGDSALYLCASSWALTGGVSYEQYFGPGTRLTVT.

The chain combines TRBV28 with TRBJ2-5; 13 bases align to TRBD2. V shed 5 bases and J 4 bases; nucleotides not matched to a gene: 7. From germline, CDR1 is MDHEN and CDR2 SYDVKM. This CDR3 is 16 amino acids long. As DNA, the CDR3 is TGTGCCAGCAGTCCCGGACTAGCGGGAGTAACAGAGACCCAGTACTTC. Residues: CASSPGLAGVTETQYF.

The V call is TRBV28, the J call TRBJ2-7, with 8 bases that match TRBD2. Germline assignment: CDR1 MDHEN and CDR2 SYDVKM. J lost 3 bases, V lost 5 bases, and 12 bases had no gene match. The CDR3 loop spans 16 amino acids. The CDR3 DNA follows: TGTGCCAGCAGTCCCCACCCGACTAGCGCCGACTACGAGCAGTACTTC. Translation: CASSPHPTSADYEQYF.

This chain uses TRBV5-1 with TRBJ2-2; possibly TRBD1 or TRBD2 for D (5 bases each). This CDR3 comprises 14 residues. Germline V gene data show CDR1 as SGHRS and CDR2 as YFSETQ. V gave up 5 bases and J gave up 0 bases, with 8 bases separating them. The chain's CDR3 is CASRGTANTGELFF. CDR3 nucleotide sequence: TGCGCCAGCAGGGGGACCGCGAACACCGGGGAGCTGTTTTTT. Full variable domain (rest looked up from reference TRBV5-1 and TRBJ2-2): KAGVTQTPRYLIKTRGQQVTLSCSPISGHRSVSWYQQTPGQGLQFLFEYFSETQRNKGNFPGRFSGRQFSNSRSEMNVSTLELGDSALYLCASRGTANTGELFFGEGSRLTVL.

As for this clone: Because the CDR3's place on the DNA is in doubt, the DNA is left out and the CDR3 is given as listed by TCRdb. The chain's CDR3 is CASSLFFRPMATPSVRVRYTF. The chain links TRBV28 to TRBJ1-2. The CDR3 region is 21 residues in length, termini included. Germline V gene data show CDR1 as MDHEN and CDR2 as SYDVKM.

V gene TRBV25-1 combines with J gene TRBJ1-4, with D unclear. From germline, CDR1 is MGHDK and CDR2 SYGVNS. The CDR3 contains 13 residues. V was shortened by 7 bases and J by 0 bases, with 6 bases between the two germline ends. CDR3 sequence (DNA): TGTGCCAGCAAAGAAACAACTAATGAAAAACTGTTTTTT. It encodes CASKETTNEKLFF. The full variable domain, rest sourced from reference TRBV25-1 and TRBJ1-4, is EADIYQTPRYLVIGTGKKITLECSQTMGHDKMYWYQQDPGMELHLIHYSYGVNSTEKGDLSSESTVSRIRTEHFPLTLESARPSHTSQYLCASKETTNEKLFFGSGTQLSVL.

This chain uses TRBV18 with TRBJ1-3; D uncertain. Germline CDR1 KGHSH, CDR2 LQKENI. V was shortened by 3 bases and J by 0 bases, with 12 bases between the two germline ends. The CDR3 extends over 16 amino acids. CDR3 protein: CASSPIQTGSGNTIYF. DNA for the CDR3: TGTGCCAGCTCACCCATACAGACCGGCTCTGGAAACACCATATATTTT. The complete variable domain, with remaining parts taken from reference TRBV18 and TRBJ1-3, reads NAGVMQNPRHLVRRRGQEARLRCSPMKGHSHVYWYRQLPEEGLKFMVYLQKENIIDESGMPKERFSAEFPKEGPSILRIQQVVRGDSAAYFCASSPIQTGSGNTIYFGEGSWLTVV.